This T cell receptor beta chain comes out of a study of cytomegalovirus exposure and HLA in healthy donors. PCR amplification relied on 60 Vbeta primers (plus 13 Jbeta primers). The table came from immunoSEQ multiplex PCR; TCRdb's copy has only in-frame clones and leaves some out. The data hold about 110,000 clones, with 76% observed a single time. The germline CDR1 and CDR2 sequences are MDHEN and SYDVKM. The V and J ends lost 5 bases and 0 bases, in that order; junction bases with no gene match: 3. This CDR3 contains 15 residues. Source material: PBMCs. V is TRBV28 and J is TRBJ1-4; TRBD1 aligns across 7 bases. This TCR came from a man aged 30 to 45 in good health and CMV-seropositive. The CDR3 loop is CASSRGQTTNEKLFF. The DNA of the CDR3 is TGTGCCAGCAGTCGGGGACAGACAACTAATGAAAAACTGTTTTTT.